These T cell receptor beta chains were read from a single sample in a study of T cells in Graves' hyperthyroidism and ophthalmopathy. One entry per CDR3 protein, called by TCRdb with MiXCR from the multiplex PCR reads. The profile shows hundreds of thousands of distinct CDR3 sequences, approximately 15% of them singletons. Sequenced sample: blood. The origin of the receptors is a woman aged 50 to 60 with Graves' ophthalmopathy. The CDR3 runs from the conserved cysteine through the conserved F or W. The D gene is left open where the match is weak. Only some rows state a clone size, as once, few, many or a class for expanded clones.

v_call,j_call,d_call,clone_size,cdr3_aa,cdr3_nt
TRBV7-2,TRBJ2-2,TRBD2,few,CASSRAVGGGGGELFF,TGTGCCAGCAGCCGAGCGGTGGGGGGGGGAGGCGGGGAGCTGTTTTTT
TRBV27,TRBJ1-1,NA,many,CASSFPGENTEAFF,TGTGCCAGCAGCTTCCCAGGGGAGAACACTGAAGCTTTCTTT
TRBV5-1,TRBJ1-5,NA,NA,CASSPSLSGGNQPQHF,TGCGCCAGCAGCCCATCCTTGAGCGGCGGCAATCAGCCCCAGCATTTT
TRBV7-9,TRBJ2-1,NA,many,CASSLAGLIYNEQFF,TGTGCCAGCAGCTTAGCTGGACTCATATACAATGAGCAGTTCTTC
TRBV14,TRBJ2-7,TRBD2,NA,CASSQFLAEGSYEQYF,TGTGCCAGCAGCCAGTTTCTAGCGGAGGGCTCCTACGAGCAGTACTTC
TRBV6-5,TRBJ1-4,NA,NA,CASSYSRTSLTNEKLFF,TGTGCCAGCAGTTACTCGAGGACTTCCCTAACTAATGAAAAACTGTTTTTT
TRBV9,TRBJ2-1,TRBD2,NA,CASSVVGTGTSVHEQFF,TGTGCCAGCAGCGTAGTAGGAACCGGGACTAGCGTGCATGAGCAGTTCTTC
TRBV7-9,TRBJ2-2,NA,many,CASSSASGSGELFF,TGTGCCAGCAGCTCTGCATCAGGGTCCGGGGAGCTGTTTTTT
TRBV15,TRBJ2-5,NA,many,CATSPRIGMGAGKETQYF,TGTGCCACCAGCCCCCGCATTGGAATGGGGGCAGGGAAGGAGACCCAGTACTTC
TRBV5-5,TRBJ2-5,NA,many,CASSPLAGRVETQYF,TGTGCCAGCAGCCCTCTCGCAGGGCGAGTGGAGACCCAGTACTTC
TRBV5-4,TRBJ2-3,TRBD1,NA,CARLTGQGDPGTDTQYF,TGTGCCAGATTGACGGGACAGGGGGACCCTGGCACAGATACGCAGTATTTT
TRBV28,TRBJ2-3,TRBD2,many,CASSHRTSGRLTDTQYF,TGTGCCAGCAGCCACCGGACTAGCGGGAGGCTCACAGATACGCAGTATTTT
TRBV6-1,TRBJ2-3,TRBD2,many,CASLAPGLAGPTRDTQYF,TGTGCCAGCTTGGCACCTGGACTAGCGGGACCCACTAGGGATACGCAGTATTTT
TRBV24-1,TRBJ2-5,NA,many,CATSSPDTPGTQYF,TGTGCCACCAGTTCCCCTGACACCCCCGGGACCCAGTACTTC
TRBV20-1,TRBJ2-2,NA,many,CSAGDPVGTGELFF,TGCAGTGCTGGGGACCCTGTAGGCACCGGGGAGCTGTTTTTT
TRBV9,TRBJ2-7,NA,many,CASSVGRGGYEQYF,TGTGCCAGCAGCGTAGGCAGGGGAGGCTACGAGCAGTACTTC
TRBV5-1,TRBJ1-1,NA,many,CASSLQSGVNTEAFF,TGCGCCAGCAGCTTGCAGTCAGGGGTGAACACTGAAGCTTTCTTT
TRBV12-3/TRBV12-4,TRBJ1-4,TRBD1,many,CASSFKGQGNEKLFF,TGTGCCAGCAGTTTTAAAGGACAGGGTAATGAAAAACTGTTTTTT
TRBV6-1,TRBJ1-2,TRBD1,NA,CASAPRTGLHHGYTF,TGTGCCAGCGCCCCGCGGACAGGGCTCCACCATGGCTACACCTTC
TRBV30,TRBJ2-7,TRBD2,many,CAWSGTRRNYEQYF,TGTGCCTGGAGTGGGACTAGGAGGAACTACGAGCAGTACTTC
TRBV6-2/TRBV6-3,TRBJ2-7,TRBD1,NA,CASSYFGTGPHEQYF,TGTGCCAGCAGTTACTTCGGGACAGGGCCCCACGAGCAGTACTTC
TRBV2,TRBJ1-1,NA,many,CASSETSGGLGTEAFF,TGTGCCAGCAGTGAAACCTCGGGGGGCTTGGGCACTGAAGCTTTCTTT
TRBV12-3/TRBV12-4,TRBJ2-7,TRBD1,few,CASSLEPYRGSSHEQYF,TGTGCCAGCAGTTTAGAGCCATACAGGGGGAGCTCCCACGAGCAGTACTTC
TRBV9,TRBJ1-3,TRBD1,once,CASSDGGGAVDTIYF,TGTGCCAGCAGCGATGGAGGGGGCGCGGTTGACACCATATATTTT
TRBV19,TRBJ1-4,NA,few,CASSRRGDATNEKLFF,TGTGCCAGTAGTCGCCGGGGGGATGCAACTAATGAAAAACTGTTTTTT
TRBV20-1,TRBJ1-5,TRBD1,many,CSARQGNSNQPQHF,TGCAGTGCTCGACAGGGAAATAGCAATCAGCCCCAGCATTTT
TRBV7-2,TRBJ1-6,NA,many,CASSADNSPLHF,TGTGCCAGCAGCGCTGATAATTCACCCCTCCACTTT
TRBV12-3/TRBV12-4,TRBJ2-5,NA,many,CASSPDQMETQYF,TGTGCCAGCAGTCCAGACCAGATGGAGACCCAGTACTTC
TRBV20-1,TRBJ2-7,TRBD2,many,CSARERPREYQSYEQYF,TGCAGTGCTAGGGAGAGACCGCGGGAGTACCAATCCTACGAGCAGTACTTC
TRBV12-3/TRBV12-4,TRBJ2-1,TRBD2,many,CASSTSGINEQFF,TGTGCCAGCAGTACTAGCGGGATTAATGAGCAGTTCTTC
TRBV28,TRBJ1-5,NA,few,CVSTLRGKQPQHF,TGTGTCAGCACTCTCAGAGGGAAGCAGCCCCAGCATTTT
TRBV6-1,TRBJ2-3,NA,once,CASSEQVAGGVTDTQYF,TGTGCCAGCAGTGAACAGGTAGCAGGAGGGGTCACAGATACGCAGTATTTT
TRBV5-4,TRBJ2-1,NA,NA,CASSLGMNEQFF,TGTGCCAGCAGCTTAGGGATGAATGAGCAGTTCTTC
TRBV7-2,TRBJ2-2,NA,NA,CASSLYRFRRQNTGELFF,TGTGCCAGCAGCTTATATCGGTTCCGGAGACAAAACACCGGGGAGCTGTTTTTT
TRBV29-1,TRBJ1-2,TRBD1,NA,CSVRQGSYGYTF,TGCAGCGTTCGACAGGGGTCCTATGGCTACACCTTC
TRBV7-2,TRBJ2-7,NA,many,CASSWFYEQYF,TGTGCCAGCAGCTGGTTTTACGAGCAGTACTTC
TRBV28,TRBJ2-7,NA,many,CASSRDLYEQYF,TGTGCCAGCAGTAGGGACCTCTACGAGCAGTACTTC
TRBV24-1,TRBJ2-5,NA,NA,CATNSGVMETQYF,TGTGCCACCAACTCAGGGGTGATGGAGACCCAGTACTTC
TRBV5-1,TRBJ2-2,TRBD1,few,CASSLHRRQGKAGGELFF,TGTGCCAGCAGCTTACACAGAAGACAGGGCAAGGCTGGCGGGGAGCTGTTTTTT
TRBV3-1,TRBJ2-4,NA,many,CASSFYLLPGAKNIQYF,TGTGCCAGCAGCTTCTATTTACTCCCGGGTGCCAAAAACATTCAGTACTTC
TRBV7-9,TRBJ2-7,NA,many,CASGTRELRSGEQYF,TGTGCCAGCGGTACCAGGGAGCTCAGGTCGGGGGAGCAGTACTTC
TRBV20-1,TRBJ2-1,TRBD2,many,CSAEGSSGIHNEQFF,TGCAGTGCGGAGGGGTCTAGCGGGATCCACAATGAGCAGTTCTTC
TRBV6-9,TRBJ1-2,NA,NA,CASSYAVGGVFGYTF,TGTGCCAGCAGTTACGCCGTGGGAGGGGTTTTTGGCTACACCTTC
TRBV11-2,TRBJ2-2,TRBD1,NA,CASSLVDRPFTGELFF,TGTGCCAGCAGCTTAGTGGACAGGCCTTTTACCGGGGAGCTGTTTTTT
TRBV20-1,TRBJ1-1,TRBD1,many,CSALDYRGHTEAFF,TGCAGTGCTCTAGACTACAGGGGTCACACTGAAGCTTTCTTT
TRBV27,TRBJ2-7,NA,many,CASSLGGGGAAYEQYF,TGTGCCAGCAGTTTGGGAGGTGGGGGAGCTGCGTACGAGCAGTACTTC
TRBV12-3/TRBV12-4,TRBJ2-1,TRBD2,NA,CASSLRSGTSGITNNEQFF,TGTGCCAGCAGTTTAAGGTCCGGGACTAGCGGGATTACGAACAATGAGCAGTTCTTC
TRBV5-1,TRBJ2-7,NA,many,CASSLGLGTYEQYF,TGCGCCAGCAGCTTGGGACTCGGAACCTACGAGCAGTACTTC